The 9 T cell receptor beta chains given below trace back to one sample, sequenced in a study of T cell changes during pregnancy in multiple sclerosis. TCRdb's copy holds only in-frame clones and misses some; the assay was immunoSEQ multiplex PCR. The profile covers approximately 70,000 clones, with around 92% appearing a single time and about 2% taken by the ten largest. Source: peripheral blood, taken in the first trimester of pregnancy. All receptors come from a female donor with multiple sclerosis, enrolled in a pregnancy study.

J is TRBJ2-3 and V is TRBV15, with D possibly TRBD2 on 5 matching bases. CDR3 length equals 16 residues. Germline CDR1 is LNHNV and CDR2 is YYDKDF (reference sequence). V was pared by 1 base and J by 3 bases, with 14 bases between. CDR3 amino acids: CATSRAPGSVTDTQYF. The CDR3 bases are TGTGCCACCAGCAGAGCTCCGGGGAGCGTAACAGATACGCAGTATTTT.

The chain carries TRBV5-4 and TRBJ2-3; TRBD2 aligns across 10 bases. Trimming removed 4 bases from V and 3 bases from J; junction bases left unmatched: 8. This CDR3 is 16 amino acids long. Germline CDR1 reads SGHNT; CDR2 reads YYREEE (reference sequence). CDR3 sequence: CASSTPSGSPTDTQYF. The CDR3 DNA follows: TGTGCCAGCAGCACACCTAGCGGGAGTCCGACAGATACGCAGTATTTT.

The J gene is TRBJ2-1, the V gene TRBV7-2, with 12 bases lining up with TRBD2. The CDR3 is made up of 15 amino acids. The germline CDR1 and CDR2 sequences are SGHTA and FQGNSA. The ends lost 5 bases at V and 6 bases at J; junction bases unmatched: 5. CDR3 amino acids: CASSLTSGGFNEQFF. CDR3 DNA: TGTGCCAGCAGCCTAACTAGCGGGGGGTTCAATGAGCAGTTCTTC.

This chain connects TRBV10-3 to TRBJ1-5; TRBD1 aligns across 8 bases. CDR3 length equals 13 residues. The V gene's germline CDR1 is ENHRY and CDR2 SYGVKD. V shed 10 bases, J shed 5 bases, and the junction held 7 bases outside the gene matches. CDR3 sequence: CATQDREHQPQHF. The CDR3 coding sequence is TGTGCCACCCAGGACAGGGAACATCAGCCCCAGCATTTT.

The chain combines TRBV5-6 with TRBJ1-1; D remains ambiguous. This CDR3 has 14 residues. CDR1 and CDR2 from the germline V gene are SGHDT and YYEEEE. V shed 3 bases and J shed 1 base, with 10 bases lying between them. The CDR3 nucleotides read TGTGCCAGCAGCTGGGGAGTAGGGAACACTGAAGCTTTCTTT. Translating it yields CASSWGVGNTEAFF.

This clone has just one count. The chain has TRBV10-3 and TRBJ2-7, with a tentative D call TRBD1 (6 bases). The CDR3 contains 15 residues. V was trimmed by 0 bases and J by 2 bases, leaving 11 bases between them. Germline CDR1 and CDR2: ENHRY and SYGVKD. CDR3 protein: CAISESTQGAYEQYF. CDR3 DNA: TGTGCCATCAGTGAGTCGACACAGGGAGCCTACGAGCAGTACTTC.

V and J are TRBV19 and TRBJ2-7; D possibly corresponds to TRBD2 (6 bases). The CDR3 has 14 residues. CDR1 LNHDA and CDR2 SQIVND come from the germline V gene (reference sequence). V lost 6 bases, J lost 7 bases, and 19 bases lay in between. The CDR3 spells CASRSGAGLQEQYF. Here the CDR3 DNA reads TGTGCCAGTAGGTCGGGTGCGGGGCTCCAAGAGCAGTACTTC.

This sequence joins TRBV11-2 and TRBJ2-5; TRBD1 aligns across 8 bases. This CDR3 region has 16 residues. Trimming removed 1 base from V and 2 bases from J; junction bases left unmatched: 6. Per germline, CDR1 SGHAT and CDR2 FQNNGV. CDR3 bases: TGTGCCAGCAGCTTAGTGGGGGACAGGAGACAAGAGACCCAGTACTTC. As protein: CASSLVGDRRQETQYF.

The chain has TRBV19 and TRBJ1-4; D not resolved. Germline V gives CDR1 LNHDA, CDR2 SQIVND (reference sequence). The germline V and J ends were trimmed by 10 bases and 10 bases, with 19 bases remaining between them. The CDR3 is 13 residues long. The CDR3 DNA sequence: TGTGCCACCGGTGAAGGCGGCACTGGAAAACTGTTTTTT. This translates into CATGEGGTGKLFF. Based on the CDR3 plus reference TRBV19 and TRBJ1-4, the full variable domain is DGGITQSPKYLFRKEGQNVTLSCEQNLNHDAMYWYRQDPGQGLRLIYYSQIVNDFQKGDIAEGYSVSREKKESFPLTVTSAQKNPTAFYLCATGEGGTGKLFFGSGTQLSVL.